The present T cell receptor (beta chain) was sequenced within a study of blood T cells in healthy people across ages. Drawing of peripheral blood yielded 7.5 to 10 milliliters from each donor. The authors ran a second PCR of about 7 to 11 cycles using a sample-barcoded 5' primer and a J-beta primer mix. TCRdb passed the 5' RACE reads through MiXCR, listing each CDR3 protein once. This sample has about 1.5 million distinct CDR3 sequences, with 42% found just once. The CDR3 is made up of 14 amino acids. V lost 6 bases, J lost 3 bases, and 14 bases lay in between. The V gene's germline CDR1 is SGDLS and CDR2 YYNGEE.

Sequencing input: blood. The chain uses TRBV9 and TRBJ2-3; D unclear. This clonotype originated in a woman aged 18-29 years in good health. The CDR3 nucleotides read TGTGCCAGCACCCGATACGCCACTACAGATACGCAGTATTTT. This gives the protein CASTRYATTDTQYF.